Shown below are 12 T cell receptor beta chains from a single sample sequenced in a study of T cell repertoires in cytomegalovirus infection. TCRdb recomputed calls from the reads with MiXCR, one row per CDR3 protein. Altogether around 280,000 distinct CDR3 sequences are present, roughly 13% being singletons, with the ten largest covering 8.8%. Sequencing was performed on PBMCs. Source of these receptors: a human donor in good health (CMV status not recorded). Some clones in this sample may be carry-over from other donors' samples.

This clonotype was found a few times. This chain links TRBV20-1 with TRBJ2-1; TRBD2 matches 12 bases. The CDR3 contains 13 residues. Trimming cost V 1 base and J 9 bases; bases outside gene matches: 1. Germline values: CDR1 DFQATT, CDR2 SNEGSKA (reference sequence). The CDR3 reads CSARGLAGAEQFF. CDR3 in DNA: TGCAGTGCTAGAGGACTAGCGGGAGCTGAGCAGTTCTTC.

This clonotype occurred a few times. V and J are TRBV2 and TRBJ2-1, with 10 nucleotides matching TRBD2. The CDR3 loop spans 15 amino acids. Trimming at V came to 6 bases and at J to 6 bases, leaving 8 bases not matched to a gene. CDR1 and CDR2 (germline): SNHLY, FYNNEI. The CDR3 nucleotides are TGTGCCAGCAGCGCTATACTAGCGGGGAGCAATGAGCAGTTCTTC. Its translation: CASSAILAGSNEQFF.

The rearrangement joins TRBV27 to TRBJ1-5; no reliable D call. Germline CDR1 reads MNHEY; CDR2 reads SMNVEV (reference sequence). CDR3 length equals 14 residues. Trimming removed 7 bases at V and 1 base at J, with 11 bases between. The CDR3 sequence: CASNPRPSNQPQHF. The CDR3 DNA follows: TGTGCCAGCAATCCGCGCCCGAGCAATCAGCCCCAGCATTTT.

This clonotype was picked up many times. DNA of the CDR3: TGTGCCAGCAGACACAGGGGAGGGGAGGATAGCAATCAGCCCCAGCATTTT. It translates to CASRHRGGEDSNQPQHF. The V gene is TRBV11-1, the J gene TRBJ1-5; TRBD1 aligns across 7 bases. V dropped 6 bases and J dropped 0; count of bases not matched to a gene: 11. Germline loops: CDR1 SGHAT, CDR2 FQDESV (reference sequence). This CDR3 region has 17 residues.

The chain carries TRBV19 and TRBJ2-2; D assignment may be TRBD1 or TRBD2 (5 bases each). The V end lost 5 bases, the J end lost 7 bases, and 11 bases lay between the germline ends. CDR1 is LNHDA and CDR2 is SQIVND in the germline V gene (reference sequence). The CDR3 is 13 amino acids. As DNA, the CDR3 is TGTGCCAGTAGTTGGGGGTTCGACGGGGAGCTGTTTTTT. It encodes CASSWGFDGELFF.

A few counts support this clonotype. The chain has TRBV19 and TRBJ1-1, with 7 bases fitting TRBD1. The CDR3 is made up of 13 amino acids. J lost 5 bases, V lost 9 bases, and 9 bases had no gene match. CDR1 and CDR2 from the germline V gene are LNHDA and SQIVND (reference sequence). The CDR3 protein is CASYTGAGTEAFF. In nucleotides, the CDR3 is TGTGCCAGCTACACAGGGGCAGGGACTGAAGCTTTCTTT. Together with reference TRBV19 and TRBJ1-1, the CDR3 gives the full variable domain: DGGITQSPKYLFRKEGQNVTLSCEQNLNHDAMYWYRQDPGQGLRLIYYSQIVNDFQKGDIAEGYSVSREKKESFPLTVTSAQKNPTAFYLCASYTGAGTEAFFGQGTRLTVV.

Ten or more counts support this clonotype. The rearrangement uses TRBV6-1 and TRBJ1-5; a weak D match, TRBD1 (6 bases). V was trimmed by 1 base and J by 7 bases, leaving 11 bases between them. The length of the CDR3 is 14 residues. Germline V lookup: CDR1 MNHNS, CDR2 SASEGT. The CDR3 DNA reads as TGTGCCAGCAGTGAAGGACAGGTTGGACAGCCCCAGCATTTT. Its protein product is CASSEGQVGQPQHF.

This clonotype was picked up a small number of times. J is TRBJ2-7 and V is TRBV5-4; D possibly corresponds to TRBD2 (5 bases). The CDR3 loop spans 15 amino acids. V lost 4 bases to trimming and J lost 2 bases, with 16 bases between them. CDR1 is SGHNT and CDR2 is YYREEE in the germline V gene (reference sequence). CDR3 DNA sequence: TGTGCCAGCAGCACGAGGACTTCCCGAACCTACGAGCAGTACTTC. Its protein product is CASSTRTSRTYEQYF.

Many counts were recorded for this clonotype. The rearrangement joins TRBV7-3 to TRBJ2-1; TRBD2 might be the D (6 bases). CDR1 and CDR2 (germline): SGHTA, FQGTGA. The length of the CDR3 is 14 residues. V lost 5 bases, J lost 8 bases, and 16 bases lay in between. DNA for the CDR3: TGTGCCAGCAGCAGCTCCGGGACTTCGGATGAGCAGTTCTTC. This sequence encodes CASSSSGTSDEQFF.

This clonotype was detected many times. The CDR3 DNA reads as TGTGCCAGCAGCTTAAACTACAAAACGGGAGGTGGTGAGCAGTTCTTC. Translation gives CASSLNYKTGGGEQFF. The chain combines TRBV7-3 with TRBJ2-1; 7 nucleotides match TRBD2. CDR3 size: 16 residues. The J segment lost 9 bases and the V segment lost 1 base, leaving 12 bases of the junction unmatched. CDR1 and CDR2 (germline): SGHTA, FQGTGA. The whole variable domain, remainder taken from reference TRBV7-3 and TRBJ2-1, is GAGVSQTPSNKVTEKGKYVELRCDPISGHTALYWYRQSLGQGPEFLIYFQGTGAADDSGLPNDRFFAVRPEGSVSTLKIQRTERGDSAVYLCASSLNYKTGGGEQFFGPGTRLTVL.

This clonotype was detected many times. The genes are TRBV18 and TRBJ2-5, with TRBD2 matching over 10 bases. V shed 2 bases, J shed 5 bases, and the junction held 20 bases outside the gene matches. The CDR3 is 20 amino acids. Germline CDR1 and CDR2: KGHSH and LQKENI. In DNA, the CDR3 is TGTGCCAGCTCACCATCTAGCGGGGGAGTTTCTTCTTCGATTACGGAGACCCAGTACTTC. It specifies CASSPSSGGVSSSITETQYF.

This clonotype occurred a few times. This rearrangement joins TRBV19 to TRBJ2-1; 8 bases are a match to TRBD1. Germline V lookup: CDR1 LNHDA, CDR2 SQIVND (reference sequence). The CDR3 totals 16 residues. Trimming cost V 4 bases and J 0 bases; bases outside gene matches: 5. For the CDR3, the DNA is TGTGCCAGTAGTAGGGACAGGACCCGCTCCTACAATGAGCAGTTCTTC. Its translation: CASSRDRTRSYNEQFF.